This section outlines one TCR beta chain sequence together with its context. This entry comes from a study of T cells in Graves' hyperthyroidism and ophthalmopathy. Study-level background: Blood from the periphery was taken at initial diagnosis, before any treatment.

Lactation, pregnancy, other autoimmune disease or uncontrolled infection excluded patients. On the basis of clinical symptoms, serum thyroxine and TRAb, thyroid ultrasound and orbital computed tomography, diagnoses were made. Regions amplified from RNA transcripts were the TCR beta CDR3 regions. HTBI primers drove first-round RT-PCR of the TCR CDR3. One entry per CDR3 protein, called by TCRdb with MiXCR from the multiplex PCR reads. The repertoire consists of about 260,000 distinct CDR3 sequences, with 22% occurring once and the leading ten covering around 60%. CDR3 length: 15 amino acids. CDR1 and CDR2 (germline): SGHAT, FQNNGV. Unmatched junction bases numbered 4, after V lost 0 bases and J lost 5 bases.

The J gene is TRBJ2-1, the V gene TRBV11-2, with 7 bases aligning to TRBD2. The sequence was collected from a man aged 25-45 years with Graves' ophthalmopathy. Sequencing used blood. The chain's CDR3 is CASSLDPGGNNEQFF. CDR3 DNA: TGTGCCAGCAGCTTAGACCCGGGAGGTAACAATGAGCAGTTCTTC.